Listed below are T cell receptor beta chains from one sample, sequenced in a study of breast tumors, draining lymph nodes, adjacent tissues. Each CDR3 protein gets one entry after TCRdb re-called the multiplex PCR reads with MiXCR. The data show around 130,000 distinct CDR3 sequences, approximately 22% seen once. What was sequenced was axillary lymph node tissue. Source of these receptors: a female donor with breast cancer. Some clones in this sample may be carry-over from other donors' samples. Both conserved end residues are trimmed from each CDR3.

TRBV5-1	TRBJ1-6	ASSLSTGRYSPLH
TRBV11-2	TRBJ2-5	ASSPWVAAASRETQY
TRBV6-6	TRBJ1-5	ASSRGENNQPQH
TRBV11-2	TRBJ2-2	ASSGVGDKNTGELF
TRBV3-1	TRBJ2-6	ASSRQGQANVLT
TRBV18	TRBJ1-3	ASSLPRTAGNTIY
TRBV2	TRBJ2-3	ASSDGRSTDTQY
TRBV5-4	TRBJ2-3	ASARAGGYRTDTQY
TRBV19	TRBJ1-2	ASSIGGKFDYGYT
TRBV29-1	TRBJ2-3	SAREGYTQY
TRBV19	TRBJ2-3	ASSISGGGGTDTQY
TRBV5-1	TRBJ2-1	ASSPRVEYDEQS
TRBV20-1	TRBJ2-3	SERETHTQY
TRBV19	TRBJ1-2	ASSIQDGAGYT
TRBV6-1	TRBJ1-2	ASSTTGNYGYT
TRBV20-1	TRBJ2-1	SATQPGQLSNYNEQF
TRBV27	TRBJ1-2	ASSLGEGGVYGYT
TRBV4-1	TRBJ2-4	ASSQDVIRGQGKNIQY
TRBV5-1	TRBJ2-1	ASSTTSGRGAGQF
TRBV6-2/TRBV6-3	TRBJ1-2	ASRSSASYGYA
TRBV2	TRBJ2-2	ASCRQMGTGELF
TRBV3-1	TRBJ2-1	ASSQDEWGKSF
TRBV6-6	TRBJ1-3	ASSLQGTGTIY
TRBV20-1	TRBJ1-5	SAAPGGEVQPQH
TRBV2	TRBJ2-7	ASRARPLLEQY
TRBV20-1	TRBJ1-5	SASREKGGNQPQH
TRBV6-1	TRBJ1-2	ASSDRDRGSGYT
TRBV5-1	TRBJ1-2	ASSLGATGGYT
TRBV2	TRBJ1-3	ASAYSGNTIY
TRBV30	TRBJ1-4	AYGRRATNEKLF
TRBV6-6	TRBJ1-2	ASSPDSNGYT
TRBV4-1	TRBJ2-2	ASSQGWEQHTGELF
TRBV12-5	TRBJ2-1	ASGLSRNEQF
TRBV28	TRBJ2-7	ASSLTGTGRSHEQY
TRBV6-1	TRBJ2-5	ASSEFTDQETQY
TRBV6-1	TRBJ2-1	ASSKLAGHYNEQF
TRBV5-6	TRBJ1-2	ASTPSWPNSGGYT
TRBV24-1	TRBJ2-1	ATSEPGQGLSDEQF
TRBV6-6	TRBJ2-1	ASSYFLQASSYNEQF
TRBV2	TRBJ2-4	ASKEGSSNLQY
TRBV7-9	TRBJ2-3	ASSQGRELVTDTQY
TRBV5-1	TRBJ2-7	ASSLAGQGGEQY
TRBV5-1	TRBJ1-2	ASSTGQGIGGYT
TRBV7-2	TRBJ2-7	ASSAPRDYNSYEQY
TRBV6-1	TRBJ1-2	ASPGQGPDYGYT
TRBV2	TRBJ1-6	ASTVGQTNNSPLH
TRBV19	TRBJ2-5	ASTWGSDRDGTQY
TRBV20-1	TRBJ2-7	SARGKNSGYEQY
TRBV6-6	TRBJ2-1	ASSFGGASGNNEQF
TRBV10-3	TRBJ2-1	ATGDGPNEQF
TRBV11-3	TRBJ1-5	AEQTNQPQH
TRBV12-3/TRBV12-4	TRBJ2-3	ASTPSKLWDTQY
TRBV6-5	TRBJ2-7	ASRDTGTGPYEQY
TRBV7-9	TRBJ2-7	ASSLWPHHEQY
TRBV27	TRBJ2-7	ASSSPVGGNYEQY
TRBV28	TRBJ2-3	ASSYQPGLITDTQY
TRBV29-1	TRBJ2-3	SVEGTGLWNTQY
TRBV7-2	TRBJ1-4	ASSLERPGFKLF
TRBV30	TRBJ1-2	AWTRNKDRGNYGYP
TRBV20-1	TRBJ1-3	SARDPGSGNTIY